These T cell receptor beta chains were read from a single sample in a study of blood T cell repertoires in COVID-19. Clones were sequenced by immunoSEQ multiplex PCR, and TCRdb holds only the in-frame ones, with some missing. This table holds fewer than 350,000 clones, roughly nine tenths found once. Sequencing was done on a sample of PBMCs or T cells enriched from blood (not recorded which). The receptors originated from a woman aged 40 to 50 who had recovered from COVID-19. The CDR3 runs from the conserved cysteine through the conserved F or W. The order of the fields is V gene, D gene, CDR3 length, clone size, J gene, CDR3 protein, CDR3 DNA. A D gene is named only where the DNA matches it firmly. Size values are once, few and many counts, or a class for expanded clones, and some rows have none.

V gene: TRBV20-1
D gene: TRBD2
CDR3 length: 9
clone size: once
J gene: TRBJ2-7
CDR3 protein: CSGGAEQYF
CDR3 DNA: TGCAGCGGGGGGGCCGAGCAGTACTTC

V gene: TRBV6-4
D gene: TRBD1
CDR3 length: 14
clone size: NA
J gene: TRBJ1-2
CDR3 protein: CASSLTGGGNGYTF
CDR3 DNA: TGTGCCAGCAGCTTGACAGGGGGAGGAAATGGCTACACCTTC

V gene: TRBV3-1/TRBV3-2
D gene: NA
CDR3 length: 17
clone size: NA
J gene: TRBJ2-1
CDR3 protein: CASSLKVTRGSYNEQFF
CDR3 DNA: TGTGCCAGCAGCCTCAAAGTCACGCGGGGCTCCTACAATGAGCAGTTCTTC

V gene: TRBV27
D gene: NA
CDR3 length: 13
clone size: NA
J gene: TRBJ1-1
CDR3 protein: CASSDLEGTEAFF
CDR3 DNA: TGTGCCAGCAGCGACCTGGAGGGCACTGAAGCTTTCTTT

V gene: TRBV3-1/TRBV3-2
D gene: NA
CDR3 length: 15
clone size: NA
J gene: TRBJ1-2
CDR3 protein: CASSQGHRTDYGYTF
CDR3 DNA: TGTGCCAGCAGCCAAGGTCACCGGACAGACTATGGCTACACCTTC

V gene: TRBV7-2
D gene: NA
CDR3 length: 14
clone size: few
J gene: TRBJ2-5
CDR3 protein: CASSSPVELETQYF
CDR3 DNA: TGTGCCAGCAGCTCCCCCGTCGAGCTGGAGACCCAGTACTTC

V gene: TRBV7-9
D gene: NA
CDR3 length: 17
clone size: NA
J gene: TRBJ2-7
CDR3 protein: CASSLSDGQRILDEQYF
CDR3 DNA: TGTGCCAGCAGTTTATCTGATGGACAGAGGATTTTAGATGAGCAGTACTTC

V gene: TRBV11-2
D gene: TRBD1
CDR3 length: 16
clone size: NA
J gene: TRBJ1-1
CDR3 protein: CASSLQPQGMNTEAFF
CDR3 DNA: TGTGCCAGCAGCCTCCAACCACAGGGGATGAACACTGAAGCTTTCTTT

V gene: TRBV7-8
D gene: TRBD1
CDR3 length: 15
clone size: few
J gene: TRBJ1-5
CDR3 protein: CASSNRQGGNQPQHF
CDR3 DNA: TGTGCCAGCAGCAACAGACAGGGAGGCAATCAGCCCCAGCATTTT

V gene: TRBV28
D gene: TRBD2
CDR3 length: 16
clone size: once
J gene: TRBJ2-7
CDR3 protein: CASSGGLAGGPYEQYF
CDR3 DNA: TGTGCCAGCAGTGGGGGACTAGCGGGAGGACCCTACGAGCAGTACTTC

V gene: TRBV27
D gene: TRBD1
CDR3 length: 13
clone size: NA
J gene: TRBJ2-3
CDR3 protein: CASSRQGADTQYF
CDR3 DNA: TGTGCCAGCAGTCGACAGGGTGCAGATACGCAGTATTTT

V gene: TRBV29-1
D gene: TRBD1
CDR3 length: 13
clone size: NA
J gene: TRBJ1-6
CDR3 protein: CSVRDRDNSPLHF
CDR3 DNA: TGCAGCGTTCGGGACAGGGACAATTCACCCCTCCACTTT

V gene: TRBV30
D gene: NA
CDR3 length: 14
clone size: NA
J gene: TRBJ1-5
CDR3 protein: CAWSVGAGRQPQHF
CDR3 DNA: TGTGCCTGGAGTGTAGGGGCAGGTAGGCAGCCCCAGCATTTT

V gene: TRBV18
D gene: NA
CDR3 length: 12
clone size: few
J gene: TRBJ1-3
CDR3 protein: CASSRQENTIYF
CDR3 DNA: TGTGCCAGCTCACGACAGGAAAACACCATATATTTT

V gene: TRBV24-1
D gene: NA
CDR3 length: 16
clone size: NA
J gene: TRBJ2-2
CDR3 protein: CATSDLGGIGTGELFF
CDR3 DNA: TGTGCCACCAGTGATTTAGGAGGAATAGGGACCGGGGAGCTGTTTTTT

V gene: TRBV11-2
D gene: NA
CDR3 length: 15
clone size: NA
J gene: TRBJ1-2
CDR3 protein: CASTPGGGGVYGYTF
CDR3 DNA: TGTGCCAGCACACCCGGCGGCGGGGGCGTTTATGGCTACACCTTC

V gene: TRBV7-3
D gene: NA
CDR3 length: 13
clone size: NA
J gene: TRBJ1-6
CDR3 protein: CASSPVTGSPLHF
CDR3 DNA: TGTGCCAGCAGCCCGGTCACGGGTTCACCCCTCCACTTT

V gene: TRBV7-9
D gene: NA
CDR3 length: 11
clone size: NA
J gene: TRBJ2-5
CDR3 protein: CASSWGPGKDF
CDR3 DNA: TGTGCCAGCAGCTGGGGTCCCGGGAAGGACTTC

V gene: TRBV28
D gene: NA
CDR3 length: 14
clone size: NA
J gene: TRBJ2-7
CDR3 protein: CASSGGRGAYEQYF
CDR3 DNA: TGTGCCAGCAGTGGTGGCAGGGGGGCCTACGAGCAGTACTTC

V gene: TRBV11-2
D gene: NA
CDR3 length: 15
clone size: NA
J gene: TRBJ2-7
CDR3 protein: CASSSYSTGTYEQYF
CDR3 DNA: TGTGCCAGCAGCTCGTACTCAACAGGAACCTACGAGCAGTACTTC

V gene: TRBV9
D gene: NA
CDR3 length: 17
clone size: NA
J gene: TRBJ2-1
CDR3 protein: CASSSQLSGSSYNEQFF
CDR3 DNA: TGTGCCAGCAGCTCCCAACTCAGCGGGTCTTCCTACAATGAGCAGTTCTTC

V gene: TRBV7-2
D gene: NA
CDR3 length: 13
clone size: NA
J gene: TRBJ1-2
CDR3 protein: CASSLASVYGYTF
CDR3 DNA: TGTGCCAGCAGCTTAGCGTCGGTCTATGGCTACACCTTC

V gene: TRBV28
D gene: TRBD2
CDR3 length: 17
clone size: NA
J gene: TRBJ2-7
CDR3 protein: CATSQGLAGPGSYEQYF
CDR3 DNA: TGTGCCACCTCCCAAGGTCTAGCGGGACCTGGGAGCTACGAGCAGTACTTC

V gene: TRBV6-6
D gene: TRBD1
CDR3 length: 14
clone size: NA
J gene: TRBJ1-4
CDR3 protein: CASTADRTNEKLFF
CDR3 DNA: TGTGCCAGCACCGCGGACAGGACTAATGAAAAACTGTTTTTT

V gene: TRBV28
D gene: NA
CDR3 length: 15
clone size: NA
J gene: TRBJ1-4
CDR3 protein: CAISQGGATNEKLFF
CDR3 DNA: TGTGCCATTTCCCAGGGTGGAGCAACTAATGAAAAACTGTTTTTT

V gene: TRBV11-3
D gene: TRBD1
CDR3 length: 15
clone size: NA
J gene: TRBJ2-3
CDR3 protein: CASSPGTGGVDTQYF
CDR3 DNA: TGTGCCAGCAGCCCTGGGACAGGTGGTGTGGATACGCAGTATTTT

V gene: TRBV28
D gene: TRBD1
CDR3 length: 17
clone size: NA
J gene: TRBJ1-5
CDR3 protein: CASSFPPGQGFRQPQHF
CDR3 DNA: TGTGCCAGCAGTTTCCCCCCGGGACAGGGTTTTCGACAGCCCCAGCATTTT

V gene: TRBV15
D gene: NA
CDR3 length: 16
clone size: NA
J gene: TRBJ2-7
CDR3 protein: CATSRGTTRDSYEQYF
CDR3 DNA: TGTGCCACCAGCAGAGGAACCACGAGAGACTCCTACGAGCAGTACTTC

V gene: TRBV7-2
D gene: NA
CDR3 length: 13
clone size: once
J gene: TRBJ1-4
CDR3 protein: CASSLDGNEKLFF
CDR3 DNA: TGTGCCAGCAGCTTAGACGGGAATGAAAAACTGTTTTTT

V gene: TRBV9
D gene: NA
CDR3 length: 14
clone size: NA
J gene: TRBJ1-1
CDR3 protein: CASSITTGSTEAFF
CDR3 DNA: TGTGCCAGCAGCATAACTACAGGGAGCACTGAAGCTTTCTTT

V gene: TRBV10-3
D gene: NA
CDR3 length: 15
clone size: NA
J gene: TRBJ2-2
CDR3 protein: CAISEGQGYTGELFF
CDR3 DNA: TGTGCCATCAGTGAAGGGCAGGGATACACCGGGGAGCTGTTTTTT

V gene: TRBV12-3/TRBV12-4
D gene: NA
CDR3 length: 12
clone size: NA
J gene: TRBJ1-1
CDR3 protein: CASSPPRAEAFF
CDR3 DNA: TGTGCCAGCAGCCCCCCCAGGGCTGAAGCTTTCTTT

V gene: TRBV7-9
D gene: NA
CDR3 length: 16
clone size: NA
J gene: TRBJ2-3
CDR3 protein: CASSLAPLANTDTQYF
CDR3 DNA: TGTGCCAGCAGCTTAGCGCCTCTAGCGAACACAGATACGCAGTATTTT

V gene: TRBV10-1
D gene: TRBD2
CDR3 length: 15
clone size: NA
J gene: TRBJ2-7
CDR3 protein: CASSESYGRAGEQYF
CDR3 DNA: TGCGCCAGCAGTGAGTCTTACGGGAGGGCCGGGGAGCAGTACTTC

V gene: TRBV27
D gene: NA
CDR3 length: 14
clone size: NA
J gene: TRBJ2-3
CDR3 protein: CASSLFRSTDTQYF
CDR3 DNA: TGTGCCAGCAGTTTATTCCGGTCCACAGATACGCAGTATTTT

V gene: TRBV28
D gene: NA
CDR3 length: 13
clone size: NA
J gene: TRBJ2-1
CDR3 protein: CAMGGLSYNEQFF
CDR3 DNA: TGTGCCATGGGGGGACTCTCCTACAATGAGCAGTTCTTC

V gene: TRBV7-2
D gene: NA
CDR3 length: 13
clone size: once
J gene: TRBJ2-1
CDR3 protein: CASSFGLVREQFF
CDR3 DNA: TGTGCCAGCAGCTTCGGACTGGTAAGGGAGCAGTTCTTC

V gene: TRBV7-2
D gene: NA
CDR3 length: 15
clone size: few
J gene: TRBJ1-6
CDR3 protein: CASSLANRNNSPLHF
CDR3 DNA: TGTGCCAGCAGCTTAGCGAACAGAAATAATTCACCCCTCCACTTT

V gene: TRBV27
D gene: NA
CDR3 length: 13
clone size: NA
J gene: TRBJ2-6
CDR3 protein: CASSRAGANVLTF
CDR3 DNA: TGTGCCAGCAGTCGGGCTGGGGCCAACGTCCTGACTTTC

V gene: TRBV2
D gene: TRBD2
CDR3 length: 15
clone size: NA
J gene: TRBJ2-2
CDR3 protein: CASSLSGRNTGELFF
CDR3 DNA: TGTGCCAGCAGTCTTAGCGGGAGAAACACCGGGGAGCTGTTTTTT

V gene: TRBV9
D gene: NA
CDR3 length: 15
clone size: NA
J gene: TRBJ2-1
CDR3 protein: CASSVVPGTYNEQFF
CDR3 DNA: TGTGCCAGCAGCGTAGTCCCAGGGACCTACAATGAGCAGTTCTTC

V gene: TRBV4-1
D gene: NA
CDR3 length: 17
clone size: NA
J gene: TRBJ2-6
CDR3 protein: CASSQGQGGAGANVLTF
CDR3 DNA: TGCGCCAGCAGCCAAGGGCAGGGGGGCGCTGGGGCCAACGTCCTGACTTTC

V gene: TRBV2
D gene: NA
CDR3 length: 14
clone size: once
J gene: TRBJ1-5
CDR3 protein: CASTAGVSNQPQHF
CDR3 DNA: TGTGCCAGCACCGCCGGGGTTAGCAATCAGCCCCAGCATTTT

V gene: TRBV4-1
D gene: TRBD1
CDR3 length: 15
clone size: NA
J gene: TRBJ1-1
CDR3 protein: CASSRSGTGVSEAFF
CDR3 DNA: TGCGCCAGCAGCCGATCCGGGACAGGGGTCTCTGAAGCTTTCTTT

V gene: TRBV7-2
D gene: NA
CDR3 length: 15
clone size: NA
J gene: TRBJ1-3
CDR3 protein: CASSLGGLSGNTIYF
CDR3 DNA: TGTGCCAGCAGCTTAGGGGGACTTTCTGGAAACACCATATATTTT

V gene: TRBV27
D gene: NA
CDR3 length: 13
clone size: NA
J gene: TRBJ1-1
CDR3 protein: CASRPWGGTEAFF
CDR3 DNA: TGTGCCAGCAGGCCCTGGGGGGGGACTGAAGCTTTCTTT

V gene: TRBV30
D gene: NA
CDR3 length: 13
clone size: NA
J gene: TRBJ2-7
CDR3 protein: CAWSNSPTGEQYF
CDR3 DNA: TGTGCCTGGAGTAACAGCCCCACCGGCGAGCAGTACTTC

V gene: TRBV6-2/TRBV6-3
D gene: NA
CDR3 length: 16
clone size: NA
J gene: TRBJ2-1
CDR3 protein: CASSPGTPRDYNEQFF
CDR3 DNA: TGTGCCAGCAGCCCCGGGACTCCCCGTGACTACAATGAGCAGTTCTTC

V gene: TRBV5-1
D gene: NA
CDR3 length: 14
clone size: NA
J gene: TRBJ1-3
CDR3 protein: CASQQGDSGNTIYF
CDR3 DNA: TGCGCCAGCCAACAGGGAGACTCTGGAAACACCATATATTTT